This T cell receptor (beta chain) was captured in a study of blood T cell repertoires in COVID-19. Study background: Sample material is recorded as cDNA or gDNA derived from T cells, B-cell-depleted T cells, or PBMCs.

With 3 bases removed from V and 7 bases from J, the gap between germline ends came to 13 bases. Germline lookup yields CDR1 SNHLY and CDR2 FYNNEI. This CDR3 region has 14 residues. Authors' processing steps: Estimation of nucleated cell counts was performed using reference gene primer amplification. Data came from immunoSEQ multiplex PCR; TCRdb stores just in-frame clones and leaves some out. That table supplies the V and J calls and clone size; D and trimming were determined from the DNA. The table includes roughly 340,000 clones, around 87% detected once. The participants were between roughly 18 and 89 years old and came from 24 US areas.

The rearrangement links TRBV2 to TRBJ1-3; tentatively, D is TRBD1 (6 bases). The clonotype was recovered from a man aged 35-49 years in a cohort exposed to, infected with or recovered from COVID-19 (not recorded which). The material sequenced was PBMCs or T cells enriched from blood (not recorded which). The CDR3 is CASSEDGRGNTIYF. The CDR3 bases are TGTGCCAGCAGTGAGGATGGTAGGGGGAACACCATATATTTT.